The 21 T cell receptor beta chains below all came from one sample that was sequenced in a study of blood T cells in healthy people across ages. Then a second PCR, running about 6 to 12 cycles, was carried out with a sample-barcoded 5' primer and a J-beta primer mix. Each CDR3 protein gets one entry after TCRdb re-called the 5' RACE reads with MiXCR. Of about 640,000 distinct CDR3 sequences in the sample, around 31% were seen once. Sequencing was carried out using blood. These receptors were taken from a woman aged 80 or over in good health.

Here the CDR3 reads CASSDRLSYNEQYF. In DNA form, the CDR3 reads TGTGCCAGCAGTGACAGGCTCTCCTACAATGAGCAGTACTTC. This rearrangement joins TRBV2 to TRBJ2-1; D is unresolved. The J call could be wrong; TRBJ2-7 is a better fit for the DNA end. Germline V gene data show CDR1 as SNHLY and CDR2 as FYNNEI. There are 14 residues in the CDR3.

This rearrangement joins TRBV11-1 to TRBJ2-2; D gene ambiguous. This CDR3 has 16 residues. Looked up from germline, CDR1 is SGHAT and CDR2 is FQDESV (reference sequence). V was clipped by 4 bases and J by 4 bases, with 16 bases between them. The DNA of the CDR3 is TGTGCCAGCAGCTCCCGCCGTGGATTTGGCACCGGGGAGCTGTTTTTT. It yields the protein CASSSRRGFGTGELFF. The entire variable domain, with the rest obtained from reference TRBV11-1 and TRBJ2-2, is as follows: EAEVAQSPRYKITEKSQAVAFWCDPISGHATLYWYRQILGQGPELLVQFQDESVVDDSQLPKDRFSAERLKGVDSTLKIQPAELGDSAMYLCASSSRRGFGTGELFFGEGSRLTVL.

The CDR3 is CASSIRGGSNQPQHF. The CDR3 coding sequence is TGTGCCAGTAGTATCCGAGGGGGCAGCAATCAGCCCCAGCATTTT. The V gene is TRBV19, the J gene TRBJ1-5, with 7 positions matching TRBD1. Trimming removed 3 bases from V and 1 base from J; junction bases left unmatched: 3. Germline CDR1 is LNHDA and CDR2 is SQIVND (reference sequence). CDR3 size: 15 residues.

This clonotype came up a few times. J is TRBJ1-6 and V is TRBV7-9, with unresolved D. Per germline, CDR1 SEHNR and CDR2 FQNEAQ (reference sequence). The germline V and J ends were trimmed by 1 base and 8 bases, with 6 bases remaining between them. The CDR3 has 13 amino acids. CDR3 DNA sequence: TGTGCCAGCAGCTTAGACAGCTATTCACCCCTCCACTTT. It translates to CASSLDSYSPLHF.

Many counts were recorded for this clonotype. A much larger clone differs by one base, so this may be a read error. The CDR3 loop is CASSLVGVWGGNEQYF. The CDR3 nucleotides read TGTGCCAGCAGCTTAGTTGGTGTTTGGGGAGGCAATGAGCAGTACTTC. This chain joins TRBV7-2 and TRBJ2-5, with D tentatively TRBD2 (6 bases). Germline V gene data show CDR1 as SGHTA and CDR2 as FQGNSA. CDR3 length equals 16 residues. Trimming removed 1 base from V and 11 bases from J, with 23 bases in between.

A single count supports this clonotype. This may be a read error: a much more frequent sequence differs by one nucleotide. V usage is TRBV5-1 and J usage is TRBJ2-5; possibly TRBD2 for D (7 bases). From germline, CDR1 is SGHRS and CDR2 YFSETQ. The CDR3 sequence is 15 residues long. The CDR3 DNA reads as TGCGCCAGCAGCTTGACGGGGGGCCGTGACGAGACCCAGCACTTC. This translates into CASSLTGGRDETQHF. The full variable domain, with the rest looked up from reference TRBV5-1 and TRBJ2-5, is KAGVTQTPRYLIKTRGQQVTLSCSPISGHRSVSWYQQTPGQGLQFLFEYFSETQRNKGNFPGRFSGRQFSNSRSEMNVSTLELGDSALYLCASSLTGGRDETQHFGPGTRLLVL.

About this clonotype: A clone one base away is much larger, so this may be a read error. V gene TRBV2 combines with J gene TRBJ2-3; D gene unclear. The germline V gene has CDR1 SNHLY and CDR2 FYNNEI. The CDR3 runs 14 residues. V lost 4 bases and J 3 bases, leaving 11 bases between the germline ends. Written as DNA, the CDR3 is TGTGCCAGCAGTGGATTCAGTCCAACAGATACGCAGTATTTT. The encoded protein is CASSGFSPTDTQYF. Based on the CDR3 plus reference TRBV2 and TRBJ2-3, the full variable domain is EPEVTQTPSHQVTQMGQEVILRCVPISNHLYFYWYRQILGQKVEFLVSFYNNEISEKSEIFDDQFSVERPDGSNFTLKIRSTKLEDSAMYFCASSGFSPTDTQYFGPGTRLTVL.

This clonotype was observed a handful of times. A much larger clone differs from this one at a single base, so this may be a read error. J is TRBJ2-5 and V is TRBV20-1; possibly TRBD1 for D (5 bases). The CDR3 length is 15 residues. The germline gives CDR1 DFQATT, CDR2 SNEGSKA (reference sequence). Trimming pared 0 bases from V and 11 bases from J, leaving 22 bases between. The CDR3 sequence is CSARDLTGPTHEQYF. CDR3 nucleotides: TGCAGTGCTAGAGATCTCACAGGACCTACACATGAGCAGTACTTC.

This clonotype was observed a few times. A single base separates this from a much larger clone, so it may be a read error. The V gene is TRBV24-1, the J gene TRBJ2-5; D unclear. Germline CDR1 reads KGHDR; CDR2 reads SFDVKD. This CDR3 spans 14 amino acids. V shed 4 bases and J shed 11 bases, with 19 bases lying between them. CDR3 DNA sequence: TGTGCCACCAGTGAGGCTATAGGGCGGAATGAGCAGTACTTC. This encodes CATSEAIGRNEQYF.

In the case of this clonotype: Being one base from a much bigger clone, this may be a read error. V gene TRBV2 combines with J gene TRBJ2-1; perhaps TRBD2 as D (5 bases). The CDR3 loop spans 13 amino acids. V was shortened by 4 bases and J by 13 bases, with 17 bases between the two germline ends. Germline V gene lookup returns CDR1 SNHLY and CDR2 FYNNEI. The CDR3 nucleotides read TGTGCCAGCAGTGCGCACCTGGGAGAGACCCAGTTCTTC. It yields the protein CASSAHLGETQFF.

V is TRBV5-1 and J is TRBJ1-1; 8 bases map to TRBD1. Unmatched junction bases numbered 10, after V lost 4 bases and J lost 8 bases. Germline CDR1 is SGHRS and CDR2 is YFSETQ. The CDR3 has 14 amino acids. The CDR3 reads CASSVNTGGTEAFF. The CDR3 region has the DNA TGCGCCAGCAGCGTAAATACAGGGGGTACCGAAGCTTTCTTT.

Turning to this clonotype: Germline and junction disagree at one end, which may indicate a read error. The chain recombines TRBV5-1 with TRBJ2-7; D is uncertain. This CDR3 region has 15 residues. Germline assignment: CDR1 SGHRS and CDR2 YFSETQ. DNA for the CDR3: TGCGCCAGCAGCTTTAACGGAACAAGCTCCGACGAGCAGTACTTC. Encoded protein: CASSFNGTSSDEQYF.

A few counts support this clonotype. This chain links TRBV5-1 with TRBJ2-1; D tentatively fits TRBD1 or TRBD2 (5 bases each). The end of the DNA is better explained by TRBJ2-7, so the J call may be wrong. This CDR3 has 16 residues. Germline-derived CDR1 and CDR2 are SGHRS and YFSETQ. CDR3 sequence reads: CASSRNAGASYNEQYF. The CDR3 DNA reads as TGCGCCAGCAGCCGAAATGCCGGGGCGTCCTACAATGAGCAGTACTTC.

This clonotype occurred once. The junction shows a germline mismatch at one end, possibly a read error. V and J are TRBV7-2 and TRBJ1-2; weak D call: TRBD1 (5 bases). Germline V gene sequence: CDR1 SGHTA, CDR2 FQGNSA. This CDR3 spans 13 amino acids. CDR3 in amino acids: CVSSATAQGSYTF. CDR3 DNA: TGTGTCAGCAGTGCCACAGCCCAGGGTAGCTACACCTTC.

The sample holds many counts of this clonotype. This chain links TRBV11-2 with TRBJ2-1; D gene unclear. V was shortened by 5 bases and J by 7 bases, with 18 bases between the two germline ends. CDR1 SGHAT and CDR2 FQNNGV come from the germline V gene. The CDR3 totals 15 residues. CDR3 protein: CASSPTVRSGNEQFF. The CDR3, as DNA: TGTGCCAGCAGCCCCACGGTACGATCGGGTAATGAGCAGTTCTTC.

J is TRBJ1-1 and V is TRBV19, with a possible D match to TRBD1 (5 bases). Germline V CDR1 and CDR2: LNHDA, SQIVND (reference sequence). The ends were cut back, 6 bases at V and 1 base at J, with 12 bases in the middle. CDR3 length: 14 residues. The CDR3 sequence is CASRKGVQNTEAFF. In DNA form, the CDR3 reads TGTGCCAGTAGAAAAGGGGTTCAGAACACTGAAGCTTTCTTT. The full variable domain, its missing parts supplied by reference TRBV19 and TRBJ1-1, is DGGITQSPKYLFRKEGQNVTLSCEQNLNHDAMYWYRQDPGQGLRLIYYSQIVNDFQKGDIAEGYSVSREKKESFPLTVTSAQKNPTAFYLCASRKGVQNTEAFFGQGTRLTVV.

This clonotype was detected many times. The CDR3 DNA sequence: TGTGCCAGCAGCTTAGTCGGGGGGCGGACTGAAGCTTTCTTT. Translated, it gives CASSLVGGRTEAFF. The chain has TRBV7-2 and TRBJ1-1; TRBD1 might be the D (6 bases). V was trimmed by 1 base and J by 5 bases, leaving 11 bases between them. The CDR3 runs to 14 residues. In germline, CDR1 is SGHTA, CDR2 FQGNSA. The variable domain in full, with the rest retrieved from reference TRBV7-2 and TRBJ1-1, is GAGVSQSPSNKVTEKGKDVELRCDPISGHTALYWYRQSLGQGLEFLIYFQGNSAPDKSGLPSDRFSAERTGGSVSTLTIQRTQQEDSAVYLCASSLVGGRTEAFFGQGTRLTVV.

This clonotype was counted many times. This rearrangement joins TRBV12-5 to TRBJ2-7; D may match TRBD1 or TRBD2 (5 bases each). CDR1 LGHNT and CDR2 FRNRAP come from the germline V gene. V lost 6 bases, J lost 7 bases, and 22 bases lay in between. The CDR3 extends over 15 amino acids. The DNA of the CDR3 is TGTGCTAGTGGGGCTAGTCGGGGCTACTCGTGGGAGCAGTACTTC. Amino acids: CASGASRGYSWEQYF.

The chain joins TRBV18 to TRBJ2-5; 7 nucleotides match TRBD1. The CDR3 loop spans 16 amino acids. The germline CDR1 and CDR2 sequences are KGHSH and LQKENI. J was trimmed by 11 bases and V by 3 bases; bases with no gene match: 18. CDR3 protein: CASSPETGWRLNEQYF. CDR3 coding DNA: TGTGCCAGCTCACCTGAGACAGGGTGGAGGCTCAATGAGCAGTACTTC. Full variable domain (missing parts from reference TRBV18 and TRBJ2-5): NAGVMQNPRHLVRRRGQEARLRCSPMKGHSHVYWYRQLPEEGLKFMVYLQKENIIDESGMPKERFSAEFPKEGPSILRIQQVVRGDSAAYFCASSPETGWRLNEQYFGPGTRLLVL.

CDR3 amino acids: CASRPDIIYGYTF. The CDR3 DNA follows: TGTGCCAGCAGACCGGACATAATTTATGGCTACACCTTC. This chain connects TRBV6-6 to TRBJ1-2; D perhaps matches TRBD1 (5 bases). Trimming left V 6 bases short and J 5 bases short, with 13 bases between. Germline assignment: CDR1 MNHNY and CDR2 SVGAGI (reference sequence). This CDR3 contains 13 residues.

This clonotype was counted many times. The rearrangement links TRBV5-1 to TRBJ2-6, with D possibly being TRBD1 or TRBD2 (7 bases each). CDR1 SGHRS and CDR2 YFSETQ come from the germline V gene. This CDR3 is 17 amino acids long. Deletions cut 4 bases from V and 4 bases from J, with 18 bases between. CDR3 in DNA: TGCGCCAGCAGCCTCCGACAGGGAGGGTCCGGGGCCAACGTCCTGACTTTC. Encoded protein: CASSLRQGGSGANVLTF. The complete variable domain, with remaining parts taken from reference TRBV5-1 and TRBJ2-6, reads KAGVTQTPRYLIKTRGQQVTLSCSPISGHRSVSWYQQTPGQGLQFLFEYFSETQRNKGNFPGRFSGRQFSNSRSEMNVSTLELGDSALYLCASSLRQGGSGANVLTFGAGSRLTVL.